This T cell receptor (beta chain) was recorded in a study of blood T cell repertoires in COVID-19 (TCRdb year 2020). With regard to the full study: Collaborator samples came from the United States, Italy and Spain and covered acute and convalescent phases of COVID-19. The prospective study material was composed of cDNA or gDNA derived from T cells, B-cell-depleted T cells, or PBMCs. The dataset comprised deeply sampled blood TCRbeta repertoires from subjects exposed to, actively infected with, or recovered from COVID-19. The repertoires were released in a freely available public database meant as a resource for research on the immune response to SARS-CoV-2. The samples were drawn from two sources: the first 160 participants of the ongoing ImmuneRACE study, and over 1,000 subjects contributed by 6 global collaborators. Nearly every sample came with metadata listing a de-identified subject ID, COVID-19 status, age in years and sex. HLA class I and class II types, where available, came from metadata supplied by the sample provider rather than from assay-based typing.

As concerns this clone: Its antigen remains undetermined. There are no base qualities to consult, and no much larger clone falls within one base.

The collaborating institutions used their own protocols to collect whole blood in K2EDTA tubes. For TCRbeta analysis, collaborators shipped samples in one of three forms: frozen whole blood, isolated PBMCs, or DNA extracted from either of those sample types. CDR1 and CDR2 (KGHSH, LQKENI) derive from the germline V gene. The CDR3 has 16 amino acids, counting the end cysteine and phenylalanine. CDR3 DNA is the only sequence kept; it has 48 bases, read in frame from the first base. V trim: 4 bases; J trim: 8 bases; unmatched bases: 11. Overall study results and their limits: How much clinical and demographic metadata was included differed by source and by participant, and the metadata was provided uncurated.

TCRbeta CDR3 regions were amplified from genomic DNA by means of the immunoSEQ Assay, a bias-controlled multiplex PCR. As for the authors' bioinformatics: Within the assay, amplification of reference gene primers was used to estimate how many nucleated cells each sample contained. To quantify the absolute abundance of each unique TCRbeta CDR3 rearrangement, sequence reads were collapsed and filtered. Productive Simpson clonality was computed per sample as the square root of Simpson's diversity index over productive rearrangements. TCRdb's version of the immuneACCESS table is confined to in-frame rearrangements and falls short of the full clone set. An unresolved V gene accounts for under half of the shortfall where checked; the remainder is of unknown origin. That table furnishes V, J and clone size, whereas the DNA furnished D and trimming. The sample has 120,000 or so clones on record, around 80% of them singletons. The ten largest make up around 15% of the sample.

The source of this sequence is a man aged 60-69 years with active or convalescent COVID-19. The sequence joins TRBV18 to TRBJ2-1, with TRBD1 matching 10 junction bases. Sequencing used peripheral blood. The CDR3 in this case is CASSLLSGQGFHEQFF. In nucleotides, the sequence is TGTGCCAGCTCACTTCTCTCGGGACAGGGGTTCCATGAGCAGTTCTTC.